The 8 T cell receptor beta chains below were found in one sample sequenced in a study of beta chain features in type 1 diabetes. Study-level findings and limits: For Type 1 diabetes patients, all four CD4+ subsets carried TCRB CDR3s that were moderately but significantly shorter.

Sequenced material consisted of expressed TCRB transcripts (all of the isolated RNA was reverse transcribed). Sequenced by immunoSEQ multiplex PCR; TCRdb stores in-frame clones only, minus some. The profile shows around 310,000 clones, around an eighth of them singletons. Their antigen targets remain unknown. Input material: naive CD4+ T cells from blood. These receptors originate from a woman aged 18-29 years with type 1 diabetes.

J is TRBJ2-5 and V is TRBV2, with unresolved D. The CDR3 extends over 13 amino acids. The ends were cut back, 3 bases at V and 1 base at J, with 6 bases in the middle. Germline values: CDR1 SNHLY, CDR2 FYNNEI. CDR3 DNA: TGTGCCAGCAGTGATGTCGGCCAAGAGACCCAGTACTTC. This translates into CASSDVGQETQYF.

This clone has only a few counts. The gene calls are TRBV28 and TRBJ2-2; 9 nucleotides match TRBD1. CDR1 is MDHEN and CDR2 is SYDVKM in the germline V gene. Trimming cost V 6 bases and J 1 base; bases outside gene matches: 3. The CDR3 length is 15 residues. This CDR3 reads CASRTGGQNTGELFF. CDR3 coding DNA: TGTGCCAGCAGGACAGGGGGTCAGAACACCGGGGAGCTGTTTTTT.

This clone was seen a handful of times. This chain joins TRBV19 and TRBJ1-2; 9 positions match TRBD1. The CDR3 is made up of 15 amino acids. Germline CDR1 reads LNHDA; CDR2 reads SQIVND (reference sequence). With V trimmed by 2 bases and J by 6 bases, 7 bases remained unmatched. In DNA, the CDR3 is TGTGCCAGTAGTATACGGGGACAGGGAACGGATGGCTACACCTTC. It specifies CASSIRGQGTDGYTF.

This clone has just a few counts. This rearrangement joins TRBV9 to TRBJ2-3; 11 bases are a match to TRBD2. Trimming at V came to 2 bases and at J to 4 bases, leaving 3 bases not matched to a gene. The CDR3 is 15 residues long. The germline CDR1 and CDR2 sequences are SGDLS and YYNGEE. The CDR3 sequence: CASSVTSGRPDTQYF. CDR3 nucleotide sequence: TGTGCCAGCAGCGTCACTAGCGGGAGACCAGATACGCAGTATTTT. Together with reference TRBV9 and TRBJ2-3, the CDR3 gives the full variable domain: DSGVTQTPKHLITATGQRVTLRCSPRSGDLSVYWYQQSLDQGLQFLIQYYNGEERAKGNILERFSAQQFPDLHSELNLSSLELGDSALYFCASSVTSGRPDTQYFGPGTRLTVL.

The sample holds a few counts of this clone. V usage is TRBV7-9 and J usage is TRBJ2-3; D is ambiguous. CDR1 is SEHNR, CDR2 FQNEAQ, per germline (reference sequence). The CDR3 length is 13 residues. V gave up 1 base and J gave up 6 bases, with 8 bases separating them. The CDR3 bases are TGTGCCAGCAGCTTAGGCGAAGCGGATACGCAGTATTTT. Protein sequence: CASSLGEADTQYF.

There are a few counts of this clone. This chain links TRBV29-1 with TRBJ1-1, with 7 bases identical to TRBD1. The CDR3 consists of 13 residues. Germline lookup yields CDR1 SQVTM and CDR2 ANQGSEA. V lost 6 bases, J lost 0 bases, and 4 bases stayed unmatched. The CDR3, as DNA: TGCAGCGTGAGGGGGCCCATGAACACTGAAGCTTTCTTT. This encodes CSVRGPMNTEAFF.

The chain uses TRBV25-1 and TRBJ2-5; possibly TRBD1 for D (5 bases). V lost 1 base and J lost 1, with 7 bases in between. CDR3 size: 14 residues. Germline CDR1 MGHDK, CDR2 SYGVNS. The CDR3 coding sequence is TGTGCCAGCAGTGAATCAAGGGGCCAAGAGACCCAGTACTTC. As protein: CASSESRGQETQYF.

This clone was seen a handful of times. The rearrangement uses TRBV29-1 and TRBJ1-1, with D maybe TRBD1 (6 bases). Trimming pared 5 bases from V and 5 bases from J, leaving 9 bases between. The germline V gene has CDR1 SQVTM and CDR2 ANQGSEA. The CDR3 contains 11 residues. The CDR3 reads CSVRTGTEAFF. The CDR3 nucleotides are TGCAGCGTTCGAACAGGGACTGAAGCTTTCTTT.